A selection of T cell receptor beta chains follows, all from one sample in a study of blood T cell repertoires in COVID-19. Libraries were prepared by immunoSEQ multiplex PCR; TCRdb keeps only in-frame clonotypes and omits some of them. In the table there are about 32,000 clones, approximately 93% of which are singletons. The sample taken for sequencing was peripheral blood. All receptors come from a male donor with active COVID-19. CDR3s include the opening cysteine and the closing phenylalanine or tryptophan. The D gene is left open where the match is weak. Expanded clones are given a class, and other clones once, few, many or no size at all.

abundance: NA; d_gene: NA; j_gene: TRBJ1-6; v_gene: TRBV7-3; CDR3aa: CASSLSGEQRNSPLHF; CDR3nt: TGTGCCAGCAGCTTGAGCGGGGAACAGAGAAATTCACCCCTCCACTTT
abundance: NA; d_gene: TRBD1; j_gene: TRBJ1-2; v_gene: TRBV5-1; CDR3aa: CASSSTGAYGYTF; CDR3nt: TGCGCCAGCAGCTCCACAGGGGCCTATGGCTACACCTTC
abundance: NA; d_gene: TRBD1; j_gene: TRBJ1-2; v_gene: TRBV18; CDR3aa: CASSRTGGTDGYTF; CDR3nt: TGTGCCAGCTCACGGACAGGGGGCACGGATGGCTACACCTTC
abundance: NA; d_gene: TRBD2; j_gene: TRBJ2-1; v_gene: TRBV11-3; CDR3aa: CASSSLAGGPYNEQFF; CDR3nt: TGTGCCAGCAGTTCCTTAGCGGGGGGGCCATACAATGAGCAGTTCTTC
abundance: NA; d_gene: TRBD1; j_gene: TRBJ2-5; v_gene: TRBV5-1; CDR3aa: CASSLDRGRGKETQYF; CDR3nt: TGCGCCAGCAGCTTGGACAGGGGTAGAGGGAAAGAGACCCAGTACTTC
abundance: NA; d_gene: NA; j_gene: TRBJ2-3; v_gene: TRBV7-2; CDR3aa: CASSLSGSRTDTQYF; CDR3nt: TGTGCCAGCAGCTTGAGCGGGTCACGCACAGATACGCAGTATTTT
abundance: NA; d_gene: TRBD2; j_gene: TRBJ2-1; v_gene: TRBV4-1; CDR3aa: CASSQGLAGGQWQFF; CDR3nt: TGCGCCAGCAGCCAAGGACTAGCGGGGGGGCAATGGCAGTTCTTC
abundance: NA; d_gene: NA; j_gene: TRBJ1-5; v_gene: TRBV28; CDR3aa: CASSLSDQPQHF; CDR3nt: TGTGCCAGCAGTTTGAGTGATCAGCCCCAGCATTTT
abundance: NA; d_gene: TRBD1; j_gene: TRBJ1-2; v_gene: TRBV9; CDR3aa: CASSVNSRDRAIYTF; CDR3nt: TGTGCCAGCAGCGTCAACTCTCGGGACAGGGCCATCTACACCTTC
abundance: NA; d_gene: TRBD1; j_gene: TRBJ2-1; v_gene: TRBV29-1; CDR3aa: CSARTGPSYNEQFF; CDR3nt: TGCAGCGCTAGGACAGGACCCTCCTACAATGAGCAGTTCTTC
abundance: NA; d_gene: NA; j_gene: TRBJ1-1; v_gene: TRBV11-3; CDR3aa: CASSLASSGEAFF; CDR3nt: TGTGCCAGCAGCTTAGCTTCTTCGGGGGAAGCTTTCTTT
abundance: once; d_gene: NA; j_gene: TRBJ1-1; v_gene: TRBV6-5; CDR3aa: CASSYAAGNTEAFF; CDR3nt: TGTGCCAGCAGTTACGCGGCTGGGAACACTGAAGCTTTCTTT
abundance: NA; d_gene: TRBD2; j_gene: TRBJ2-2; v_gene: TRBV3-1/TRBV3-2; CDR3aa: CASSQGGGWNTGELFF; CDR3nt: TGTGCCAGCAGCCAAGGCGGGGGATGGAACACCGGGGAGCTGTTTTTT
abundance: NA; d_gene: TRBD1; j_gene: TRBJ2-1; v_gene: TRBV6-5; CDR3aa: CASRPPTGGWNEQFF; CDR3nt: TGTGCCAGCAGACCGCCCACAGGGGGGTGGAATGAGCAGTTCTTC